The text below deals with one T cell receptor beta chain. The target antigen is unknown. PCR employed 60 Vbeta and 13 Jbeta primers. Generated by immunoSEQ multiplex PCR, the TCRdb table keeps only in-frame clones and is missing some. This repertoire shows some 170,000 clones, about 80% found once; its top ten account for 8% to 10%. This specimen comes from a study of cytomegalovirus exposure and HLA in healthy donors. Overall study findings and caveats: Most sequenced TCRs were rare (though some public TCRs occurred in many donors). Reported results showed that the classifier diagnosed cytomegalovirus status with high specificity and sensitivity. The listing of approximately 160 TCR beta chains classed them as cytomegalovirus-associated.

The TCR sequence derives from a man between 18 and 35 years old in good health and CMV-seropositive. The sample consisted of PBMCs.

As DNA, the CDR3 is TGTGCCAGTAGTAGTAGACAGATATATAGCAATCAGCCCCAGCATTTT. Translating gives CASSSRQIYSNQPQHF. The chain combines TRBV19 with TRBJ1-5, with D tentatively TRBD1 (5 bases). The CDR3 runs 16 residues. Per germline, CDR1 LNHDA and CDR2 SQIVND (reference sequence). V shed 4 bases and J shed 0 bases, with 13 bases lying between them.